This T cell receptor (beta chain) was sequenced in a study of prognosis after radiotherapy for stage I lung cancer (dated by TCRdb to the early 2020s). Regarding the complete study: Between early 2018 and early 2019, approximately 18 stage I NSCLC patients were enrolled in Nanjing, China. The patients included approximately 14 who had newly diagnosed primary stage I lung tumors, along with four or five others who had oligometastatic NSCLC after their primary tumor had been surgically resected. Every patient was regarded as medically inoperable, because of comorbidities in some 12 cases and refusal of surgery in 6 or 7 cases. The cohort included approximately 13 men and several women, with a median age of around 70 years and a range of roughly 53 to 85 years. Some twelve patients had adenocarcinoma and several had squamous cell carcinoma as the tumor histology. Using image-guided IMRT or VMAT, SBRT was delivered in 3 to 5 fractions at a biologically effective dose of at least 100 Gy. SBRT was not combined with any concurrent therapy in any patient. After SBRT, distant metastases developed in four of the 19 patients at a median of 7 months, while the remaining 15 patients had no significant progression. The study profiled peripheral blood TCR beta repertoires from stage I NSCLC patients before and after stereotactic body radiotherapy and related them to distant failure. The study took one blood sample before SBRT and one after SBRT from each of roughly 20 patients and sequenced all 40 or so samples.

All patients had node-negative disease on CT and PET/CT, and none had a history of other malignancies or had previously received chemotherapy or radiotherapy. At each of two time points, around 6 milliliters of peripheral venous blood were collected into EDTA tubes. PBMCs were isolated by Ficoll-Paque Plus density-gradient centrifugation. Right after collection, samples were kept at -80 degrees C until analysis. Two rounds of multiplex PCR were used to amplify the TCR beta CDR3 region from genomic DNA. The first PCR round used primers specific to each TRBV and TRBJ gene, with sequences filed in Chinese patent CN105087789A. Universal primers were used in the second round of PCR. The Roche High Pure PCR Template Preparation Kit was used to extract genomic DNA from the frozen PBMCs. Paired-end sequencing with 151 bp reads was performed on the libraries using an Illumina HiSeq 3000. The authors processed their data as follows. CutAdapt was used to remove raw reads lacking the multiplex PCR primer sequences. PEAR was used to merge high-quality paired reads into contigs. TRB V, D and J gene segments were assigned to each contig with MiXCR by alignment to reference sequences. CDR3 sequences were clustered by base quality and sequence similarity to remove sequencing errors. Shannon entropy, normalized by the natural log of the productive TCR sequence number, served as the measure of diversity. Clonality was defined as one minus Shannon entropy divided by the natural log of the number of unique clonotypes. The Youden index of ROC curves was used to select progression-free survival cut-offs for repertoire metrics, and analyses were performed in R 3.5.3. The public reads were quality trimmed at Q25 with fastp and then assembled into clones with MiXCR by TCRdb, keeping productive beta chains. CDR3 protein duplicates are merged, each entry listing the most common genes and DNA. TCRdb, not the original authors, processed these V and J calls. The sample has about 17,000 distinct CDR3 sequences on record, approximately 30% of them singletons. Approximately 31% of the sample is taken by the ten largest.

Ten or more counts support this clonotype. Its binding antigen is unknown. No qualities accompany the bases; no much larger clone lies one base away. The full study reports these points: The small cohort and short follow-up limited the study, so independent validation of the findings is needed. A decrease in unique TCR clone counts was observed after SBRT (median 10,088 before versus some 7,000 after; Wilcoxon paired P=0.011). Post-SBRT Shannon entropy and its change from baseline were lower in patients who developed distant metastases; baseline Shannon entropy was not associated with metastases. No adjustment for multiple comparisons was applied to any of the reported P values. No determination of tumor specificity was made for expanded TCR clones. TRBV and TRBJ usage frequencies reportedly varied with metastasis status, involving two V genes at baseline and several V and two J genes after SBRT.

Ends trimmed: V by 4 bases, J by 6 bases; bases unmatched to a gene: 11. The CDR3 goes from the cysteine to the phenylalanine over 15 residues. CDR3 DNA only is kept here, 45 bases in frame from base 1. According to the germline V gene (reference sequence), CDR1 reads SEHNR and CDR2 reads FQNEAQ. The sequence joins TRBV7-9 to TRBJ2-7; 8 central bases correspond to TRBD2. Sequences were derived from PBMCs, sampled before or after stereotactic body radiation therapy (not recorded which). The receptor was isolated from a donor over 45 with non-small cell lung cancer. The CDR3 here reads CASSYVAGTLGEQYF. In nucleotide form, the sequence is TGTGCCAGCAGCTACGTAGCGGGAACCTTGGGCGAGCAGTACTTC.